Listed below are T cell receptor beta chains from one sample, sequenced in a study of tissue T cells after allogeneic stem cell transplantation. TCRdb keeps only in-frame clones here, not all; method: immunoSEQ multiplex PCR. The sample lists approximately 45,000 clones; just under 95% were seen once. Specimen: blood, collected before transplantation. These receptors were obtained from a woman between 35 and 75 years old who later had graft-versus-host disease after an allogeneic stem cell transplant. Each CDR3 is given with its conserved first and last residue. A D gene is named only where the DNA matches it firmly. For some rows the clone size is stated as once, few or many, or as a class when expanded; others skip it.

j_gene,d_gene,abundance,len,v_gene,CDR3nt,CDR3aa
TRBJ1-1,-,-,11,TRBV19,TGTGCCAGTAGGGGGTCCGGTGAAGCTTTCTTT,CASRGSGEAFF
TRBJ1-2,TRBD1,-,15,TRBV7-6,TGTGCCAGCAGCTCTCCGGGACAGGGGGCCTATGGCTACACCTTC,CASSSPGQGAYGYTF
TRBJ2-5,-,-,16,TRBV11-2,TGTGCCAGCAGCTTAGCAGGGGATGGGATCCAAGAGACCCAGTACTTC,CASSLAGDGIQETQYF
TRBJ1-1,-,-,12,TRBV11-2,TGTGCCAGCAGCCGAGGGGACACTGAAGCTTTCTTT,CASSRGDTEAFF
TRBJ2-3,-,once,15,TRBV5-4,TGTGCCAGCAGCTTGGTACAAAAACACACAGATACGCAGTATTTT,CASSLVQKHTDTQYF
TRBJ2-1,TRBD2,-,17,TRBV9,TGTGCCAGCAGCGTAGTACCTAGCGGGAGTGTTTACAATGAGCAGTTCTTC,CASSVVPSGSVYNEQFF
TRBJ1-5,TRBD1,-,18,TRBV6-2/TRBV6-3,TGTGCCAGCAGCCAGCCCAGGACAGGGAGGGTCGGCAATCAGCCCCAGCATTTT,CASSQPRTGRVGNQPQHF
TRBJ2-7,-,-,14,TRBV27,TGTGCCAGCAGTTTATCCTGGGGAATCTACGAGCAGTACTTC,CASSLSWGIYEQYF
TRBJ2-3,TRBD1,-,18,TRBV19,TGTGCCAGTAGTAACCTACTCCTAACAGGGGACAGCACAGATACGCAGTATTTT,CASSNLLLTGDSTDTQYF
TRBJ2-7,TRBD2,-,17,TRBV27,TGTGCCAGCAGTTCCACACTCCGACTAGCGGGAGGCTACGAGCAGTACTTC,CASSSTLRLAGGYEQYF
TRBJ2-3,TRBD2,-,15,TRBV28,TGTGCCAGCAGCTTAAGGTCTAGCGGGCCAGGGACGCAGTATTTT,CASSLRSSGPGTQYF
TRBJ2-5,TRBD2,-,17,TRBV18,TGTGCCAGCTCACCACAGAGGACTAGCGGAAAGAAAGAGACCCAGTACTTC,CASSPQRTSGKKETQYF
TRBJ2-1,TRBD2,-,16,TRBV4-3,TGCGCCAGCAGCCAAGAGGCCCAGCGGGAGTTCAATGAGCAGTTCTTC,CASSQEAQREFNEQFF
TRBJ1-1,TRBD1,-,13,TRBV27,TGTGCCAGCGGCACGGACAGGCAGGCCGAAGCTTTCTTT,CASGTDRQAEAFF
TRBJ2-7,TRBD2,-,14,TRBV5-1,TGCGCCAGCAGCTTGGGCGGGAGCATCCACGAGCAGTACTTC,CASSLGGSIHEQYF
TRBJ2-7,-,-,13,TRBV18,TGTGCCAGCTCACCGACAGAACAGAGGGAGCAGTACTTC,CASSPTEQREQYF
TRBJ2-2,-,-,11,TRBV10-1,TGCGCCAGCAGTGAAGACGGGGAGCTGTTTTTT,CASSEDGELFF
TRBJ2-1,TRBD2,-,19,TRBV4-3,TGCGCCAGCAGCCAACCTCCTAGCGGGAGGGCCAGAGGTAGCCATGAGCAGTTCTTC,CASSQPPSGRARGSHEQFF
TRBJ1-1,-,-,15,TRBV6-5,TGTGCCAGCAGTTACACAATGACCGTCCCCACTGAAGCTTTCTTT,CASSYTMTVPTEAFF
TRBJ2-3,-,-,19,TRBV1,TGCACCAGCAGCCACCCTAGACTAGCGGGAGGTCCTAGCACAGATACGCAGTATTTT,CTSSHPRLAGGPSTDTQYF
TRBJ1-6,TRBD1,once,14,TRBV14,TGTGCCAGCAGCCTACGGACAGGAAATTCACCCCTCCACTTT,CASSLRTGNSPLHF
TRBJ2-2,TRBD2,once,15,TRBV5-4,TGTGCCAGCAGCTGGGGACTAGCGGGCGCCGGGGAGCTGTTTTTT,CASSWGLAGAGELFF
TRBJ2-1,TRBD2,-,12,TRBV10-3,TGTGCCATCAGTGATTCGGCGGGAGGCCAGTTCTTC,CAISDSAGGQFF
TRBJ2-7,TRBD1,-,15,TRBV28,TGTGCCAGCAGCTACCAGGGACAGGGGAACTACGAGCAGTACTTC,CASSYQGQGNYEQYF
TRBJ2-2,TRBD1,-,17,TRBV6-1,TGTGCCAGCAGTGAAGCGCTCGGGCAGGGGGTTCTCGGGGAGCTGTTTTTT,CASSEALGQGVLGELFF
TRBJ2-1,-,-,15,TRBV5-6,TGTGCCAGCAGCTTGTACGGGGGCGCCCCTAATGAGCAGTTCTTC,CASSLYGGAPNEQFF
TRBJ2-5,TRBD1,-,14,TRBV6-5,TGTGCCAGCAGGGCAGGACAGGGGTGGGAGACCCAGTACTTC,CASRAGQGWETQYF
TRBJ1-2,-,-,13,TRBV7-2,TGTGCCAGCAGCCCCGACAGAAACTATGGCTACACCTTC,CASSPDRNYGYTF
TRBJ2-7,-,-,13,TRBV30,TGTGCCTGGAGTGATGGGTGGTCAAACGAGCAGTACTTC,CAWSDGWSNEQYF
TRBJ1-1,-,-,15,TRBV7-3,TGTGCCAGCAGCCCACAGGGATTACTGGGCACTGAAGCTTTCTTT,CASSPQGLLGTEAFF
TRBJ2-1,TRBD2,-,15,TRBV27,TGTGCAACCTCCCGTGTTAGCGGGAGAAACAATGAGCAGTTCTTC,CATSRVSGRNNEQFF
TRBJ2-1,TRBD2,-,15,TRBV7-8,TGTGCCAGCAGCCAGCGACTAGCGGGTTACAATGAGCAGTTCTTC,CASSQRLAGYNEQFF
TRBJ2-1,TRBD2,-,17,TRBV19,TGTGCCAGTAGTATCGGGCCGACTAGCGGGAGGGCAAATGAGCAGTTCTTC,CASSIGPTSGRANEQFF
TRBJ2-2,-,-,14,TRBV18,TGTGCCAGCTCATCCGGACAGAACACCGGGGAGCTGTTTTTT,CASSSGQNTGELFF
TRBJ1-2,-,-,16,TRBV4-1,TGCGCCAGCAGCCAAGGATGGGGGGGGCGCCACTATGGCTACACCTTC,CASSQGWGGRHYGYTF
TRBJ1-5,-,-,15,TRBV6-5,TGTGCCAGCAGTTGGACCCGAGGCAGCAATCAGCCCCAGCATTTT,CASSWTRGSNQPQHF
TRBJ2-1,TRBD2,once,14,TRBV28,TGTGCCAGCAGGATAGCGGGAGAGCAACGTGAGCAGTTCTTC,CASRIAGEQREQFF
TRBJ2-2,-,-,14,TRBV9,TGTGCCAGCAGCGTTGGGCAGCACGCCGGGGAGCTGTTTTTT,CASSVGQHAGELFF
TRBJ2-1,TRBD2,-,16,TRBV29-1,TGCAGCGTTGAAAGGGGGACTAGCGGGAGACAAAATGAGCAGTTCTTC,CSVERGTSGRQNEQFF
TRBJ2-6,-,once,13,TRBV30,TGTGCCTGGATGGCCTCTGGGGCCAACGTCCTGACTTTC,CAWMASGANVLTF
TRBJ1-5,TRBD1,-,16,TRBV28,TGTGCCAGCAGTTTCGAGACAGGGGCTAGCAATCAGCCCCAGCATTTT,CASSFETGASNQPQHF
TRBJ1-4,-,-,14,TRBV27,TGTGCCAGCAGCTCCGGACATCTAATGGAAAAACTGTTTTTT,CASSSGHLMEKLFF
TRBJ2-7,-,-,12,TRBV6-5,TGTGCCAGCAGAAACAGGGTCTACGAGCAGTACTTC,CASRNRVYEQYF
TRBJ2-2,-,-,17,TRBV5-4,TGTGCCACCAGCCCGGGTCTAGCCCAATTGAACACCGGGGAGCTGTTTTTT,CATSPGLAQLNTGELFF
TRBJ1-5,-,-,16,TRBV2,TGTGCCAGCAGTTTAGACAGGATTGTGAGCAATCAGCCCCAGCATTTT,CASSLDRIVSNQPQHF